This record looks at one T cell receptor beta chain sequence and its context. The specificity of this receptor is unknown. No per-base quality is available; no much larger clone lies one base away. The immunoSEQ Assay, a bias-controlled multiplex PCR, was used to amplify TCRbeta CDR3 regions from genomic DNA. From the authors' description of their analysis: Nucleated cell counts per sample were estimated from amplification of reference gene primers within the assay. To quantify the absolute abundance of each unique TCRbeta CDR3 rearrangement, sequence reads were collapsed and filtered. Productive Simpson clonality was computed per sample as the square root of Simpson's diversity index over productive rearrangements. This immuneACCESS table, as held by TCRdb, lists in-frame sequences with V and J called but not all clones. Of the missing ones, under half trace to an unresolved V gene in checked studies; the others have no known cause. V, J and clone size are taken as reported in that table, and D and trimming were inferred from the DNA itself. A total of some 460,000 clones appear in this sample, roughly nine tenths of them only once. Jointly, the top ten make up under 2.5% of the sample.

These data belong to a study of blood T cell repertoires in COVID-19 (dated by TCRdb to 2018 to 2020). Context from the whole study: Samples from collaborators originated in the United States, Italy and Spain and spanned both the acute and convalescent phases of COVID-19. The prospective study material was composed of cDNA or gDNA derived from T cells, B-cell-depleted T cells, or PBMCs. Subjects who had been exposed to COVID-19, were actively infected with it, or had recovered from it provided the deeply sampled blood TCRbeta repertoires that made up the dataset. The repertoires were released in a freely available public database meant as a resource for research on the immune response to SARS-CoV-2. The samples were drawn from two sources: the first 160 participants of the ongoing ImmuneRACE study, and 950 to 1,500 subjects contributed by 6 global collaborators. Sample metadata almost always included a de-identified subject ID, COVID-19 status, age in years and sex. HLA class I and class II types, where available, came from metadata supplied by the sample provider rather than from assay-based typing. Overall results and qualifications from the work: Clinical and demographic metadata were provided uncurated, with the amount varying by source and participant.

Relative to germline, V is 11 bases shorter and J is 6 bases shorter, with 8 bases between their ends. CDR1 and CDR2 are read off the germline V gene (reference sequence) as MNHEY and SMNVEV. The CDR3 spans 10 residues, from the cysteine through the phenylalanine. The CDR3 DNA has 30 bases and is translated from base 1. Participants in the prospective study were aged 18 to 89 years, lived in 20 to 25 United States geographic areas, and enrolled through a virtual design. Cohort assignment in the prospective study relied on participant-reported clinical history from a screening survey and a study questionnaire. Mobile phlebotomists in the prospective study collected whole blood, serum and a nasopharyngeal or oropharyngeal swab from every participant. Prospective study participants could optionally give additional blood draws and questionnaires over a roughly two-month period. Before DNA extraction, blood samples from the prospective study were shipped at room temperature or frozen.

Sequenced input: PBMCs or T cells enriched from blood (not recorded which). The rearranged chain carries TRBV27 and TRBJ1-5, with TRBD1 tentatively as D gene (6 bases match). The clonotype comes from a woman between 18 and 30 years old with acute COVID-19. The CDR3 amino acid sequence is: CASGAQPQHF. The DNA sequence follows: TGTGCCTCAGGGGCTCAGCCCCAGCATTTT.